This TCR beta chain came from a study of tumor-infiltrating lymphocytes in primary liver carcinoma. The wider study: About 3.65 to 8 million productive TCRbeta reads were obtained from the samples, with similar numbers across tissue types.

A remark on this clonotype: Since no conserved phenylalanine or tryptophan closes the CDR3, a read error is the likely cause.

Scientists recovered RNA and DNA together from about 20-30 mg of unsorted bulk tissue. Five discrete regions of every tumor underwent sampling. Synthesis of TCR beta cDNA was carried out from 500 ng total RNA with a constant-region primer. The TCR beta library was amplified through three nested multiplex PCR rounds in a modified ARM-PCR procedure. TCRdb fed the multiplex PCR reads into MiXCR, producing one record per CDR3 protein. This sample has 20,000 or so distinct CDR3 sequences; 80% occur once, and the top ten carry approximately 34%. This TCR came from a woman aged 30 to 39 with primary liver carcinoma and hepatitis B virus infection. The sample comprised liver tumor tissue from sampling region 2. Documented subset: tumor region T2, inferior pole.

In nucleotides, the CDR3 is TGTGCCAGCAGCTTGACGAGCGGGACGAACAATGAGCAGTTCATC. Translation: CASSLTSGTNNEQFI. This chain links TRBV7-3 with TRBJ2-1, with 7 bases aligning to TRBD2. The CDR3 totals 15 residues. The V gene end was trimmed by 3 bases and the J gene end by 5 bases; junction bases not matched to a gene: 7. The V gene's germline CDR1 is SGHTA and CDR2 FQGTGA.